The sequence of this TCR beta chain was determined in a study of blood T cell repertoires in COVID-19. Overall study: Specimens from acute and convalescent COVID-19 originated in the United States, Italy and Spain. The analysed material was cDNA or gDNA that came from T cells, B-cell-depleted T cells, or PBMCs.

Original data processing: By means of reference gene primer amplification, nucleated cell counts were estimated. The repertoire was sequenced with immunoSEQ multiplex PCR; TCRdb's copy has only in-frame clones and lacks some. V and J calls and clone size are as listed in that table; D and trimming were resolved from the DNA. This table holds some 230,000 clones, approximately 84% found once. The germline CDR1 and CDR2 sequences are SGHVS and FQNEAQ. The CDR3 covers 16 residues. Trimming left V 1 base short and J 6 bases short, with 16 bases between. The chain has TRBV7-8 and TRBJ2-1; D possibly corresponds to TRBD1 (5 bases). The sequence derives from a man in his forties or fifties who had recovered from COVID-19. The sequenced material came from peripheral blood. The CDR3 reads CASSLGLGVRGNEQFF. In DNA, the CDR3 is TGTGCCAGCAGCTTAGGTCTAGGGGTTAGGGGCAATGAGCAGTTCTTC.